This TCR beta chain stems from a study of CD8 T cells in Susac syndrome. The study's findings and limits: The number of individuals included in the study's TCR sequencing and HLA analysis was acknowledged as relatively small.

The sequenced target, TCR beta, came from blood CD8+ and CD4+ T cells. In contrast to the negatively isolated CD8+ and CD4+ T cells, TEMRA cells were FACS-enriched. Notes on this clonotype: Its antigen is not known.

Reverse transcription of roughly 0.5 to 1 ug RNA was performed with random hexamers. The method of amplification for TCR beta CDR3 was immunoSEQ multiplex PCR, covering 54 Vbeta and 13 Jbeta. TCRdb reprocessed the immunoSEQ multiplex PCR reads via MiXCR and lists one record per CDR3 protein. This sample has 330,000 or so distinct CDR3 sequences, with 65% to 90% found just once. The CDR3 covers 12 residues. Germline CDR1 SGHDT, CDR2 YYEEEE. Trimming removed 4 bases from V and 11 bases from J, with 15 bases in between. The gene calls are TRBV5-6 and TRBJ1-1, with TRBD1 as a possible D gene (5 bases). The sequencing sample was made of CD8+ T cells from PBMCs. This clonotype was obtained from a human donor with multiple sclerosis. CDR3 nucleotides: TGTGCCAGCAGCGACCCTCGGGAGGGGGCTTTCTTT. It translates to CASSDPREGAFF.